One TCR beta chain is described in this entry. These data originate in a study of blood T cell repertoires in COVID-19. Whole-study context: Material from acute and convalescent COVID-19 was sourced from the United States, Italy and Spain. T cells, B-cell-depleted T cells, or PBMCs provided the cDNA or gDNA that served as material.

Original data processing: The assay estimated nucleated cells by amplifying reference gene primers. Here immunoSEQ multiplex PCR was the method, and the copy in TCRdb shows in-frame clones only, minus some. V and J calls and clone size follow that table, whereas D and trimming were derived from the DNA. The data show 95,000 or so clones, with about four fifths seen just once and roughly 4.8% held by the top ten. Enrolled during active infection, Seattle patients were then followed longitudinally. The sequencing input was peripheral blood. The clonotype originates from an elderly man with COVID-19, enrolled during active disease.

CDR3 residues: CASSFGQGNYTF. The CDR3, as DNA: TGTGCCAGCAGTTTCGGACAGGGTAACTACACCTTC. The V gene is TRBV28, the J gene TRBJ1-2, with 8 nucleotides matching TRBD1. This CDR3 contains 12 residues. The germline CDR1 and CDR2 sequences are MDHEN and SYDVKM. Trimming at V came to 3 bases and at J to 10 bases, leaving 4 bases not matched to a gene.